This TCR beta chain comes out of a study of blood T cell repertoires in COVID-19. Study summary: The United States, Italy and Spain supplied acute and convalescent COVID-19 samples.

Assay: immunoSEQ multiplex PCR; the TCRdb copy retains only in-frame clones and omits some. The data show about 400,000 clones, around 90% seen once. Participants were aged roughly 18 to 89 years from 24 US areas. Cohorts were determined from participant-reported clinical history. This TCR derives from a woman aged 40 to 55 with acute COVID-19. Sequencing was carried out using PBMCs or T cells enriched from blood (not recorded which).

The CDR3 DNA reads as TGTGCCAGCTCGGACAGGGCTGGCGAGCAGTACTTC. Translation: CASSDRAGEQYF. This chain connects TRBV6-5 to TRBJ2-7, with 8 bases fitting TRBD1. Per germline, CDR1 MNHEY and CDR2 SVGAGI. CDR3 length: 12 residues. The J segment lost 6 bases and the V segment lost 8 bases, leaving 6 bases of the junction unmatched.